The 17 T cell receptor beta chains below come from one sample, sequenced in a study of T cell responses to AZD1222 COVID-19 vaccine. Measured with immunoSEQ multiplex PCR; TCRdb has only the in-frame clones, and not every one. The sample lists 90,000 to 150,000 clones, around nine tenths seen once, with 8.4% in the top ten. The material was peripheral blood, obtained on day 0 of AZD1222 vaccination. Receptors were obtained from an adult in good health.

The chain combines TRBV3-1 (or the pseudogene TRBV3-2) with TRBJ2-1; a weak D match, TRBD2 (5 bases). V was cut by 5 bases and J by 0 bases, with 17 bases left in between. Per the germline V gene, CDR1 is LGHDT and CDR2 is YNNKEL (reference sequence). CDR3 length: 17 residues. The CDR3 region has the DNA TGTGCCAGCAGCTTGCGGAGCGGTTTTAGCTCCTACAATGAGCAGTTCTTC. It specifies CASSLRSGFSSYNEQFF.

As DNA, the CDR3 is TGCAGCGTAGTAATTCCGGACCGAGGATACGAGCAGTACTTC. The encoded protein is CSVVIPDRGYEQYF. V gene TRBV29-1 combines with J gene TRBJ2-7; D is ambiguous. From germline, CDR1 is SQVTM and CDR2 ANQGSEA. The germline V and J ends were trimmed by 6 bases and 4 bases, with 19 bases remaining between them. This CDR3 spans 14 amino acids.

The chain employs TRBV15 and TRBJ2-1; 8 bases agree with TRBD1. CDR1 is LNHNV, CDR2 YYDKDF, per germline (reference sequence). This CDR3 is 14 amino acids long. V lost 5 bases to trimming and J lost 8 bases; unmatched junction nucleotides: 8. The CDR3 sequence: CATSQGAVSDEQFF. As DNA, the CDR3 is TGTGCCACCAGCCAGGGGGCTGTGAGCGATGAGCAGTTCTTC.

The chain is built from TRBV9 and TRBJ2-3, with D possibly being TRBD2 (6 bases). CDR1 is SGDLS and CDR2 is YYNGEE in the germline V gene. V was shortened by 0 bases and J by 3 bases, with 11 bases between the two germline ends. The CDR3 covers 15 residues. The CDR3 DNA reads as TGTGCCAGCAGCGTAGCCGGGGGTCTTACAGATACGCAGTATTTT. Amino acids: CASSVAGGLTDTQYF.

The V gene is TRBV5-6, the J gene TRBJ1-2, with D tentatively TRBD1 (5 bases). Germline V gene sequence: CDR1 SGHDT, CDR2 YYEEEE. The ends were cut back, 4 bases at V and 2 bases at J, with 12 bases in the middle. The CDR3 length is 14 residues. The CDR3 bases are TGTGCCAGCAGCGGGGACCAGGGAAACTATGGCTACACCTTC. This sequence encodes CASSGDQGNYGYTF.

This clone was observed a few times. The chain links TRBV10-3 to TRBJ2-5, with TRBD2 matching 7 bases. The CDR3 runs 18 residues. Germline V CDR1 and CDR2: ENHRY, SYGVKD. Trimming took 0 bases from V and 3 from J; bases not matched to a gene: 13. The CDR3 protein is CAISESVGRRGKEETQYF. CDR3 nucleotides: TGTGCCATCAGTGAGTCAGTGGGTAGGCGGGGGAAAGAAGAGACCCAGTACTTC.

V usage is TRBV2 and J usage is TRBJ2-5, with D perhaps matching TRBD2 (5 bases). This CDR3 region has 15 residues. The V and J ends lost 6 bases and 2 bases respectively, with 16 bases between them. Germline V lookup: CDR1 SNHLY, CDR2 FYNNEI. CDR3 protein: CASRPVGGPQETQYF. The CDR3 DNA sequence: TGTGCCAGCAGGCCGGTGGGCGGGCCTCAAGAGACCCAGTACTTC.

The chain has TRBV7-9 and TRBJ2-1; D call uncertain. With 2 bases removed from V and 0 bases from J, the gap between germline ends came to 20 bases. CDR1 and CDR2 from the germline V gene are SEHNR and FQNEAQ (reference sequence). The CDR3 length is 19 residues. The CDR3 sequence is CASSLRLPSRESSYNEQFF. Written as DNA, the CDR3 is TGTGCCAGCAGCTTAAGGCTCCCCTCTAGGGAAAGCTCCTACAATGAGCAGTTCTTC.

This rearrangement joins TRBV18 to TRBJ1-4, with D uncertain. V dropped 4 bases and J dropped 7 bases, with 13 bases sitting between them. The CDR3 runs 14 residues. Germline V lookup: CDR1 KGHSH, CDR2 LQKENI. The CDR3 region has the DNA TGTGCCAGCTCACGAGGGCGCTCTAGTGAAAAACTGTTTTTT. It translates to CASSRGRSSEKLFF.

The CDR3 here is CASNTEAGGPEEQYF. Written as DNA, the CDR3 is TGTGCCAGCAATACTGAAGCGGGAGGGCCGGAAGAGCAGTACTTC. The gene calls are TRBV6-5 and TRBJ2-7; TRBD2 agrees at 10 bases. The CDR3 is 15 residues long. J was trimmed by 7 bases and V by 7 bases; bases with no gene match: 13. Germline CDR1 is MNHEY and CDR2 is SVGAGI.

V usage is TRBV27 and J usage is TRBJ1-6; D gene uncertain. The CDR3 length is 13 residues. The germline V and J ends were trimmed by 3 bases and 7 bases, with 7 bases remaining between them. Looked up from germline, CDR1 is MNHEY and CDR2 is SMNVEV (reference sequence). CDR3 sequence (DNA): TGTGCCAGCAGTTTGTCTCTAAATTCACCCCTCCACTTT. It translates to CASSLSLNSPLHF.

This clone has just a few counts. The chain recombines TRBV5-4 with TRBJ2-1; 8 bases are a match to TRBD2. Germline V gives CDR1 SGHNT, CDR2 YYREEE (reference sequence). The CDR3 is 17 residues long. With V trimmed by 2 bases and J by 6 bases, 13 bases remained unmatched. Written as DNA, the CDR3 is TGTGCCAGCAGCTTACCTCCGGGACTAGGCCTCGGCAATGAGCAGTTCTTC. Translating gives CASSLPPGLGLGNEQFF.

The chain is built from TRBV12-3 or TRBV12-4 and TRBJ2-3; the match to TRBD1 covers 10 bases. This CDR3 spans 13 amino acids. The J segment lost 9 bases and the V segment lost 3 bases, leaving 3 bases of the junction unmatched. The CDR3 bases are TGTGCCAGCAGTTTTACGGGACAGGGGACGCAGTATTTT. It codes for CASSFTGQGTQYF.

V usage is TRBV5-4 and J usage is TRBJ2-1, with 13 positions matching TRBD2. V dropped 5 bases and J dropped 4; count of bases not matched to a gene: 3. The CDR3 runs to 15 residues. Germline assignment: CDR1 SGHNT and CDR2 YYREEE (reference sequence). CDR3 region: CASRQLAGGYNEQFF. CDR3 nucleotide sequence: TGTGCCAGCAGACAACTAGCGGGGGGGTACAATGAGCAGTTCTTC.

The chain combines TRBV6-1 with TRBJ1-6; TRBD1 is a possible D gene (6 bases). Germline V gene sequence: CDR1 MNHNS, CDR2 SASEGT. V lost 5 bases and J 9 bases, leaving 17 bases between the germline ends. This CDR3 spans 15 amino acids. The CDR3 loop reads CASSPPGPRGSPLHF. The CDR3 coding sequence is TGTGCCAGCAGTCCCCCAGGGCCCAGGGGTTCACCCCTCCACTTT.

The J gene is TRBJ2-1, the V gene TRBV5-1; 10 bases agree with TRBD2. CDR3 length equals 16 residues. V dropped 0 bases and J dropped 7; count of bases not matched to a gene: 7. Germline V gene sequence: CDR1 SGHRS, CDR2 YFSETQ. CDR3 in amino acids: CASSLVLAGASNEQFF. DNA for the CDR3: TGCGCCAGCAGCTTGGTGCTAGCGGGAGCGTCGAATGAGCAGTTCTTC.

The CDR3 region has the DNA TGCAGCGCCCAGGGTGGGGCTAACTATGGCTACACCTTC. Translated, it gives CSAQGGANYGYTF. The chain is built from TRBV29-1 and TRBJ1-2; a weak D match, TRBD1 (5 bases). CDR1 is SQVTM and CDR2 is ANQGSEA in the germline V gene. With 7 bases removed from V and 0 bases from J, the gap between germline ends came to 12 bases. The CDR3 is 13 amino acids. Full variable domain (missing parts from reference TRBV29-1 and TRBJ1-2): SAVISQKPSRDICQRGTSLTIQCQVDSQVTMMFWYRQQPGQSLTLIATANQGSEATYESGFVIDKFPISRPNLTFSTLTVSNMSPEDSSIYLCSAQGGANYGYTFGSGTRLTVV.